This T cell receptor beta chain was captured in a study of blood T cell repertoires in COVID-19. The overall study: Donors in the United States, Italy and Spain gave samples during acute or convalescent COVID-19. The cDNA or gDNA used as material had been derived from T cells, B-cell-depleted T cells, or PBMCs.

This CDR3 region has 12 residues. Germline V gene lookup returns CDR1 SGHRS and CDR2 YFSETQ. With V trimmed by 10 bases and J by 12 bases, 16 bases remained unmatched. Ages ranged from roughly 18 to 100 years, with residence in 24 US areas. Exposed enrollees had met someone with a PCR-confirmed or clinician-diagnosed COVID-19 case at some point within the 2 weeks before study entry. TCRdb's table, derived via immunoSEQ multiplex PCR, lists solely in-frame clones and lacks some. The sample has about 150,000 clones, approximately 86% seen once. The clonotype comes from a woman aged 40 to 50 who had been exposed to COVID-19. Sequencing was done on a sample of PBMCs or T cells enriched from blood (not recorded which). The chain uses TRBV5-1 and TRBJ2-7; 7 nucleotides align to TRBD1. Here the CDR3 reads CACTAEGGEMYF. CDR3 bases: TGCGCCTGCACAGCCGAAGGGGGCGAGATGTACTTC.